The rows below give T cell receptor beta chains drawn from one sample of a study of T cells after yellow fever vaccination. In TCRdb, the 5' RACE reads were re-called with MiXCR into one record per CDR3 protein. The data contain 300,000 to 450,000 distinct CDR3 sequences, roughly 6.2% of them singletons. The material was PBMCs, obtained 5 days after the yellow fever booster vaccination. Receptors were obtained from a man aged 30 to 45 who received the YFV17D yellow fever vaccine. Both conserved end residues are part of each CDR3. Fields, in order: clone size, D gene, V gene, J gene, CDR3 protein, CDR3 DNA. D genes are given only for firm matches. Only some rows state a clone size, as once, few, many or a class for expanded clones.

abundance: few
d_gene: .
v_gene: TRBV19
j_gene: TRBJ2-5
CDR3aa: CASSIGDQPGAQYF
CDR3nt: TGTGCCAGTAGTATCGGGGACCAACCGGGGGCCCAGTACTTC

abundance: many
d_gene: .
v_gene: TRBV5-1
j_gene: TRBJ2-5
CDR3aa: CASSLQGGETQYF
CDR3nt: TGCGCCAGCAGCTTGCAGGGAGGAGAGACCCAGTACTTC

abundance: .
d_gene: .
v_gene: TRBV20-1
j_gene: TRBJ2-7
CDR3aa: CSARDNRDYEQYF
CDR3nt: TGCAGTGCTAGAGATAATCGGGACTACGAGCAGTACTTC

abundance: few
d_gene: .
v_gene: TRBV4-2
j_gene: TRBJ2-3
CDR3aa: CASSSLVEPDTQYF
CDR3nt: TGTGCCAGCAGCAGTCTAGTCGAGCCAGATACGCAGTATTTT

abundance: few
d_gene: .
v_gene: TRBV20-1
j_gene: TRBJ2-3
CDR3aa: CSARGPGGDTQYF
CDR3nt: TGCAGTGCTAGAGGCCCCGGGGGAGATACGCAGTATTTT

abundance: many
d_gene: .
v_gene: TRBV12-3/TRBV12-4
j_gene: TRBJ2-7
CDR3aa: CASSLTRQFEQYF
CDR3nt: TGTGCCAGCAGTTTAACTAGACAATTCGAGCAGTACTTC

abundance: few
d_gene: .
v_gene: TRBV20-1
j_gene: TRBJ2-5
CDR3aa: CSAREHSQETQYF
CDR3nt: TGCAGTGCTAGAGAGCACAGCCAAGAGACCCAGTACTTC

abundance: many
d_gene: TRBD2
v_gene: TRBV5-1
j_gene: TRBJ2-2
CDR3aa: CASLAPPGLAGGGDTGELFF
CDR3nt: TGCGCCAGCCTCGCACCTCCGGGACTAGCGGGAGGAGGCGACACCGGGGAGCTGTTTTTT

abundance: .
d_gene: .
v_gene: TRBV5-6
j_gene: TRBJ2-7
CDR3aa: CAISAGLTTGSRYEQYF
CDR3nt: TGTGCCATCAGCGCCGGGCTAACTACAGGATCGAGGTACGAGCAGTACTTC

abundance: many
d_gene: TRBD2
v_gene: TRBV14
j_gene: TRBJ2-1
CDR3aa: CASSRRMGLAYSEQFF
CDR3nt: TGTGCCAGCAGCCGAAGAATGGGACTAGCGTATTCTGAGCAGTTCTTC